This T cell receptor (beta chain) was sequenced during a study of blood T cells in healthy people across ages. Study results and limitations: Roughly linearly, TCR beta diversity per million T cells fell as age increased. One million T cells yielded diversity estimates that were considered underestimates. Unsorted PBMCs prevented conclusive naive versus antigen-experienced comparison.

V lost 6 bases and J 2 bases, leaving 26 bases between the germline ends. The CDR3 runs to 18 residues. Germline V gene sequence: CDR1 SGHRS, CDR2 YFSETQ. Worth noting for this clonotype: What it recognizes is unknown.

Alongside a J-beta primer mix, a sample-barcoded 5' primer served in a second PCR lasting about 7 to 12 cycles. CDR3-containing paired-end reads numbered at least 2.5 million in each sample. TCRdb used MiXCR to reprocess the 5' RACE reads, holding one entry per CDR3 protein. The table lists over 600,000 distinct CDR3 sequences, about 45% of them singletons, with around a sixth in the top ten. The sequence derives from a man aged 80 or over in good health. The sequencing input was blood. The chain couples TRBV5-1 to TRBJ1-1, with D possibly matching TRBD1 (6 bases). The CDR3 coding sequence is TGCGCCAGCAACAACCGGGGGCGCGGTATTCAAGGAAACACTGAAGCTTTCTTT. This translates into CASNNRGRGIQGNTEAFF.